This T cell receptor (beta chain) was obtained from a study of T cells after yellow fever vaccination. Overall study results and limits: Detected again after the booster were most primary-vaccination clones, at 95% to 96% CD4 and around 91% CD8.

Points on this clonotype: Its antigen is still unknown.

CDR3 length: 15 amino acids. V was pared by 6 bases and J by 7 bases, with 22 bases between. The germline gives CDR1 DFQATT, CDR2 SNEGSKA (reference sequence). TCR cDNA, made by 5'RACE template switching, carried an added universal primer site and UMIs. TCRdb re-analysed the 5' RACE reads in MiXCR, keeping a single row per CDR3 protein. This repertoire shows some 550,000 distinct CDR3 sequences, less than 20% found once; its top ten account for approximately 15%. The chain is built from TRBV20-1 and TRBJ2-1; D perhaps matches TRBD2 (5 bases). This TCR derives from a man under 40 who received the YFV17D yellow fever vaccine. The material was PBMCs, obtained 15 days after the yellow fever booster vaccination. Here the CDR3 DNA reads TGCAGTGCCGATCTTCCGGGAAGGCTCGTGAATGAGCAGTTCTTC. It encodes CSADLPGRLVNEQFF.